This TCR beta chain came from a study of early T cells in non-severe SARS-CoV-2 infection. Germline CDR1 reads SNHLY; CDR2 reads FYNNEI. V was cut by 7 bases and J by 3 bases, with 13 bases left in between. CDR3 length: 13 residues. TCRdb processed the 5' RACE reads anew with MiXCR; each CDR3 protein has one entry. The sample shows tens of thousands of distinct CDR3 sequences, around 14% of them seen only once. This clonotype was counted many times. The chain carries TRBV2 and TRBJ2-7; possibly TRBD1 for D (5 bases). The sequence came from an adult who was a healthcare worker with PCR-confirmed SARS-CoV-2 infection or an uninfected control (not recorded which). The sample consisted of whole blood, taken at baseline. In DNA form, the CDR3 reads TGTGCCAGCATTAGACAGACGGACTACGAGCAGTACTTC. This gives the protein CASIRQTDYEQYF.